This T cell receptor beta chain appears in the sequencing data of a study of CD8 T cells in Susac syndrome. The CDR3 consists of 15 residues. With V trimmed by 0 bases and J by 4 bases, 0 bases remained unmatched. Per germline, CDR1 SGDLS and CDR2 YYNGEE. From blood CD8+ and CD4+ T cells, TCR beta sequences were generated. TEMRA cells were enriched by FACS, while CD8+ and CD4+ T cells were obtained through a negative isolation that was performed magnetically. With random hexamers, about 0.45 to 1 ug RNA was reverse transcribed. Amplification of TCR beta CDR3 was carried out by immunoSEQ multiplex PCR, which covered 54 Vbeta and 13 Jbeta segments. TCRdb processed the immunoSEQ multiplex PCR reads anew with MiXCR; each CDR3 protein has one entry. This table has roughly 150,000 distinct CDR3 sequences, less than 97% appearing once.

The sequence came from a human donor with multiple sclerosis. The sequenced sample consisted of CD8+ T cells from PBMCs. This chain links TRBV9 with TRBJ1-6, with 8 nucleotides matching TRBD1. The CDR3 region is CASSVGTGYNSPLHF. In DNA form, the CDR3 reads TGTGCCAGCAGCGTAGGGACAGGGTATAATTCACCCCTCCACTTT.